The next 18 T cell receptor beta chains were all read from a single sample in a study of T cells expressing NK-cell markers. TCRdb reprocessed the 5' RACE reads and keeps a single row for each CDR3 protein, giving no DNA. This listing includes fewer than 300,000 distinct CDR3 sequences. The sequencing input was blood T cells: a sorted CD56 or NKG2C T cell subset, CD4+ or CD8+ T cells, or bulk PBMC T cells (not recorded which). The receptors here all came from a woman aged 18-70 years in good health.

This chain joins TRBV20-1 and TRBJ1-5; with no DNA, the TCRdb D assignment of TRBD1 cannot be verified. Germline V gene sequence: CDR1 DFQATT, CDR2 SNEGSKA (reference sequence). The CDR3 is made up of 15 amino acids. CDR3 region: CSARSGTASNQPQHF.

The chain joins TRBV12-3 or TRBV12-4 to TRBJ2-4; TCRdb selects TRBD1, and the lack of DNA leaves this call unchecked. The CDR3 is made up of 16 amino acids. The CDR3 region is CASSPPPGKAKNIQYF.

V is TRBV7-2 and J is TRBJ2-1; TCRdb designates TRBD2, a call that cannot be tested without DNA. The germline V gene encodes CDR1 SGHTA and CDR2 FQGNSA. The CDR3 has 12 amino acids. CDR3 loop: CASSFQREGLSF. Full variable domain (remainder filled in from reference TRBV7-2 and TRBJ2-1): GAGVSQSPSNKVTEKGKDVELRCDPISGHTALYWYRQSLGQGLEFLIYFQGNSAPDKSGLPSDRFSAERTGGSVSTLTIQRTQQEDSAVYLCASSFQREGLSFGPGTRLTVL.

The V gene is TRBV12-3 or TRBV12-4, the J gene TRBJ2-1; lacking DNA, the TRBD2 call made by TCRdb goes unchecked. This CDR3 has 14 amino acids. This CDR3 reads CASSPQRTSLQTVF.

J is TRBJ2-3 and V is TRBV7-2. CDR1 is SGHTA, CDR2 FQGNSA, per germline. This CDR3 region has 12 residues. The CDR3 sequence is CASSLFVDTQYF.

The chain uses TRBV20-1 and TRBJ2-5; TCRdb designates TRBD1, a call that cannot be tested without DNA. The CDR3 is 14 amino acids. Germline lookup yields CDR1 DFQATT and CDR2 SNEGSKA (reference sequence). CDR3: CSARPGTGRETQYF.

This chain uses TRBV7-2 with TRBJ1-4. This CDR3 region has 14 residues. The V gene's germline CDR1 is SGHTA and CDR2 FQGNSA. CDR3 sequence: CASRPGPSPEKLFF.

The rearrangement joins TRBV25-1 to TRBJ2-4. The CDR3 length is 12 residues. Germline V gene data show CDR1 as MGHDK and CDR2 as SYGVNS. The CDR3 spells CASSRTTNIQYF.

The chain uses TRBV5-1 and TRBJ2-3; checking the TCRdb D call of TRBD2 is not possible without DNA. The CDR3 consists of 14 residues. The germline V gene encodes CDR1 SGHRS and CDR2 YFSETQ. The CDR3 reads CASTELAGGDTQYF.

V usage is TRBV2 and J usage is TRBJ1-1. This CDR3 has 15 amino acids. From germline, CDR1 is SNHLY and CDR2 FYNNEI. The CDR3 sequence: CASREDRLRTTEAFF.

The CDR3 sequence: CSARDRAATGELFF. V usage is TRBV20-1 and J usage is TRBJ2-2; checking the TCRdb D call of TRBD2 is not possible without DNA. CDR3 size: 14 residues. Per the germline V gene, CDR1 is DFQATT and CDR2 is SNEGSKA (reference sequence).

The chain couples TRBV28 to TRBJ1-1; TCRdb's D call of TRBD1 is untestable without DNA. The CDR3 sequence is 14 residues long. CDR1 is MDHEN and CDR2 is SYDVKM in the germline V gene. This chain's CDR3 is CASSPAGGSTEAFF. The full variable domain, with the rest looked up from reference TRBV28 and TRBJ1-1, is DVKVTQSSRYLVKRTGEKVFLECVQDMDHENMFWYRQDPGLGLRLIYFSYDVKMKEKGDIPEGYSVSREKKERFSLILESASTNQTSMYLCASSPAGGSTEAFFGQGTRLTVV.

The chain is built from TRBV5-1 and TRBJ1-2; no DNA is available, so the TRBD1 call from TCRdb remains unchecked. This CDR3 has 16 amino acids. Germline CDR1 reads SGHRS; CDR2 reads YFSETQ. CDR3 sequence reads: CASSLEAARVGDGYTF.

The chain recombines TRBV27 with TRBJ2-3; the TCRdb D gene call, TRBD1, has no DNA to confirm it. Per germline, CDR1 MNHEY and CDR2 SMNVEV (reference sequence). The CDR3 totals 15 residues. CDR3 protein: CASRPRAVSTDTQYF.

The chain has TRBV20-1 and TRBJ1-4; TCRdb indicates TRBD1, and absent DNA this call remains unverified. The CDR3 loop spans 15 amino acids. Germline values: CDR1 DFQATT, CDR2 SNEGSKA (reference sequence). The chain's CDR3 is CSARDPAKGGEKLFF.

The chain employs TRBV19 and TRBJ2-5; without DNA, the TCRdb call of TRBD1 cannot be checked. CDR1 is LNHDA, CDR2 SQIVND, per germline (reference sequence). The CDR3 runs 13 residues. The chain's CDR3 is CASNRGRGETQYF. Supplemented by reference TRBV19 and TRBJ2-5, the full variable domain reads DGGITQSPKYLFRKEGQNVTLSCEQNLNHDAMYWYRQDPGQGLRLIYYSQIVNDFQKGDIAEGYSVSREKKESFPLTVTSAQKNPTAFYLCASNRGRGETQYFGPGTRLLVL.

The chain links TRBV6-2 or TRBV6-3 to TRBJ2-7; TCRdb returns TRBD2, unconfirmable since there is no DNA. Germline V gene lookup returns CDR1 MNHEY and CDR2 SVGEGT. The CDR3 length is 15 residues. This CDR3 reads CASSWVLSGNNEQYF.

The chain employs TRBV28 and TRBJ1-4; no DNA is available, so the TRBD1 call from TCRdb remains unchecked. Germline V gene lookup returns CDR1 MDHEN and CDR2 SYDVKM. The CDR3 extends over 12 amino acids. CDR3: CASGFPSEKLFF.